This T cell receptor beta chain stems from a study of shared clonotypes between healthy human individuals. Study-level findings and limits: Sharing across a handful of donors was seen in around 5.1% of naive CD4 clonotypes.

Method: immunoSEQ multiplex PCR; TCRdb's copy keeps in-frame clones and lacks some. The data hold 2 million to 2.5 million clones, with approximately 94% observed a single time. Partitioning of CD4+ cells yielded a CD45RA+ naive subset and a CD45RA-negative memory subset. Trimming removed 0 bases from V and 0 bases from J, with 12 bases in between. The CDR3 has 17 residues. Germline-derived CDR1 and CDR2 are SGHAT and FQNNGV. A single count supports this clone. Its antigen is unknown. The chain has TRBV11-2 and TRBJ2-4, with D tentatively TRBD1 (5 bases). This receptor was identified in a man aged 18 to 30 in good health. Input material: naive CD4+ T cells sorted from blood. The subset denotes: CD45RA+ positively selected. CDR3 residues: CASSLDRQTLAKNIQYF. CDR3 coding DNA: TGTGCCAGCAGCTTAGATCGACAGACCCTAGCCAAAAACATTCAGTACTTC.